This T cell receptor (beta chain) was observed in a study of cytomegalovirus exposure and HLA in healthy donors. Study overall: When fewer than 500 donors were genotyped, 81% of them were found to fall in the Caucasian-associated ancestry cluster.

The PCR was carried out with 60 Vbeta primers and 13 Jbeta primers. Sequencing used immunoSEQ multiplex PCR; TCRdb keeps in-frame clones, though not all of them. The sample lists fewer than 95,000 clones, 76% seen once, with more than 2.5% in the top ten. V was pared by 5 bases and J by 4 bases, with 14 bases between. This CDR3 is 15 amino acids long. In germline, CDR1 is SGHTA, CDR2 FQGTGA. The sequencing sample was made of PBMCs. This clonotype was obtained from a man aged 40-50 years in good health and CMV-seronegative. The V call is TRBV7-3, the J call TRBJ1-4, with a tentative D call TRBD1 (5 bases). The CDR3 region is CASSRGGAGNEKLFF. CDR3 coding DNA: TGTGCCAGCAGCAGAGGCGGGGCCGGTAATGAAAAACTGTTTTTT.